This entry concerns a single T cell receptor beta chain. These data originate in a study of shared clonotypes between healthy human individuals. Nashville, Tennessee was home to all donors, who were Caucasian adults. Sequencing was performed with immunoSEQ multiplex PCR; in TCRdb, only in-frame clones are kept and a portion is missing. Of approximately 2.1 million clones listed, approximately 93% are singletons. Germline V gene data show CDR1 as SGHDT and CDR2 as YYEEEE. There are 16 residues in the CDR3. V lost 2 bases and J lost 5, with 19 bases in between. The sequencing sample was made of naive CD4+ T cells from PBMCs. The subset is: CD45RA+ positively selected. The chain couples TRBV5-6 to TRBJ2-5; D gene unclear. The clonotype was recovered from a man aged 18 to 30 in good health. Some clones in this sample may be carry-over from other donors' samples. The CDR3 spells CASSLSVGLAWETQYF. The CDR3 nucleotides read TGTGCCAGCAGCTTATCTGTGGGGTTGGCTTGGGAGACCCAGTACTTC.